This passage covers 22 T cell receptor beta chains from one sample sequenced in a study of T cells after posttransplantation cyclophosphamide. Sequencing was performed with immunoSEQ multiplex PCR; in TCRdb, only in-frame clones are kept and a portion is missing. The profile shows around 43,000 clones, approximately 90% of them singletons. The sequenced sample was PBMCs. Receptors originate from a woman between 50 and 59 years old in good health and a related stem cell transplant donor.

The chain is built from TRBV30 and TRBJ2-4; 7 bases are shared with TRBD1. Germline-derived CDR1 and CDR2 are GTSNPN and SVGIG (reference sequence). The ends lost 2 bases at V and 0 bases at J; junction bases unmatched: 4. The CDR3 has 15 amino acids. CDR3 nucleotide sequence: TGTGCCTGGAGTACAGGGGAGCTAGCCAAAAACATTCAGTACTTC. This translates into CAWSTGELAKNIQYF.

V usage is TRBV29-1 and J usage is TRBJ1-5; 10 bases align to TRBD1. The CDR3 runs 15 residues. Trimming removed 5 bases from V and 6 bases from J; junction bases left unmatched: 10. Germline V gene sequence: CDR1 SQVTM, CDR2 ANQGSEA. CDR3 DNA: TGCAGCGTTTCTTCCGGGACAGGGGTCAGTCAGCCCCAGCATTTT. Protein product: CSVSSGTGVSQPQHF.

CDR3 coding DNA: TGTGCCAGCAGCTTAATCCCTAGCGGGAGCCCCCACGAGCAGTACTTC. It specifies CASSLIPSGSPHEQYF. The V call is TRBV7-3, the J call TRBJ2-7; TRBD2 agrees at 10 bases. The ends lost 1 base at V and 5 bases at J; junction bases unmatched: 8. Germline V lookup: CDR1 SGHTA, CDR2 FQGTGA. The length of the CDR3 is 16 residues.

The rearrangement joins TRBV5-6 to TRBJ1-2; D gene unclear. Germline CDR1 reads SGHDT; CDR2 reads YYEEEE. Trimming cost V 6 bases and J 3 bases, with 12 bases left between them. The CDR3 spans 13 residues. In nucleotides, the CDR3 is TGTGCCAGCACCCCCGTGGGCGACTATGGCTACACCTTC. It is translated as CASTPVGDYGYTF. Full variable domain (outside the CDR3, taken from reference TRBV5-6 and TRBJ1-2): DAGVTQSPTHLIKTRGQQVTLRCSPKSGHDTVSWYQQALGQGPQFIFQYYEEEERQRGNFPDRFSGHQFPNYSSELNVNALLLGDSALYLCASTPVGDYGYTFGSGTRLTVV.

CDR3 sequence reads: CASSLAGENGYTF. The CDR3 coding sequence is TGTGCCAGCAGTTTGGCCGGGGAGAATGGCTACACCTTC. The rearrangement joins TRBV27 to TRBJ1-2; D uncertain. This CDR3 has 13 amino acids. V lost 3 bases and J lost 6, with 11 bases in between. CDR1 is MNHEY, CDR2 SMNVEV, per germline (reference sequence).

In its sample, this clone was seen once. V gene TRBV28 combines with J gene TRBJ2-2, with D possibly being TRBD2 (5 bases). There are 15 residues in the CDR3. V lost 3 bases, J lost 6 bases, and 14 bases lay in between. Germline V gives CDR1 MDHEN, CDR2 SYDVKM. The CDR3 loop reads CASSFRGFRAGELFF. The CDR3 nucleotides read TGTGCCAGCAGTTTCCGCGGGTTTCGGGCCGGGGAGCTGTTTTTT.

This clone was counted a few times. The chain recombines TRBV29-1 with TRBJ2-1; perhaps TRBD2 as D (6 bases). The V and J ends lost 7 bases and 0 bases respectively, with 13 bases between them. There are 14 residues in the CDR3. Germline loops: CDR1 SQVTM, CDR2 ANQGSEA. The CDR3 protein is CSGVAEDSYNEQFF. The CDR3 nucleotides are TGCAGCGGGGTAGCGGAGGACTCCTACAATGAGCAGTTCTTC.

This chain connects TRBV27 to TRBJ1-6, with a tentative D call TRBD1 (5 bases). Germline V gives CDR1 MNHEY, CDR2 SMNVEV (reference sequence). Trimming pared 1 base from V and 8 bases from J, leaving 12 bases between. This CDR3 comprises 15 residues. The CDR3 coding sequence is TGTGCCAGCAGTTTATTAGGGGTGCTAGATTCACCCCTCCACTTT. Protein sequence: CASSLLGVLDSPLHF.

This chain links TRBV6-5 with TRBJ1-5; TRBD1 matches 9 bases. Germline CDR1 reads MNHEY; CDR2 reads SVGAGI. Trimming at V came to 6 bases and at J to 3 bases, leaving 3 bases not matched to a gene. This CDR3 region has 14 residues. The CDR3 loop is CASSRDRANQPQHF. Here the CDR3 DNA reads TGTGCCAGCAGCCGGGACAGGGCCAATCAGCCCCAGCATTTT.

V gene TRBV7-2 combines with J gene TRBJ1-2; TRBD1 matches 7 bases. V was clipped by 0 bases and J by 0 bases; unmatched bases: 7. Germline loops: CDR1 SGHTA, CDR2 FQGNSA. The CDR3 extends over 17 amino acids. In nucleotides, the CDR3 is TGTGCCAGCAGCTTAGCCCCTGACAGGGTAGCTAACTATGGCTACACCTTC. Translation gives CASSLAPDRVANYGYTF.

The gene calls are TRBV10-1 and TRBJ2-5, with 7 nucleotides matching TRBD1. The closer fit of TRBJ2-7 to the DNA end suggests the J call may be wrong. The germline V gene encodes CDR1 WNHNN and CDR2 SYGVQD (reference sequence). The CDR3 has 13 amino acids. The CDR3 DNA follows: TGCGCCAGCTCGATAGACAGGGCGGGCGAGCAGTACTTC. Translated: CASSIDRAGEQYF.

The CDR3: CASSRQGTGERGYTF. CDR3 sequence (DNA): TGTGCCAGTAGTAGACAGGGGACAGGGGAACGCGGCTACACCTTC. The chain uses TRBV19 and TRBJ1-2; TRBD1 aligns across 10 bases. The CDR3 is 15 amino acids. Germline CDR1 LNHDA, CDR2 SQIVND (reference sequence). The junction had 10 bases not matched to a gene; V was cut back by 4 bases and J by 8 bases. The entire variable domain, with the rest obtained from reference TRBV19 and TRBJ1-2, is as follows: DGGITQSPKYLFRKEGQNVTLSCEQNLNHDAMYWYRQDPGQGLRLIYYSQIVNDFQKGDIAEGYSVSREKKESFPLTVTSAQKNPTAFYLCASSRQGTGERGYTFGSGTRLTVV.

This rearrangement joins TRBV11-1 to TRBJ2-7, with 11 bases aligning to TRBD1. The CDR3 spans 15 residues. Trimming cost V 4 bases and J 7 bases; bases outside gene matches: 9. Germline CDR1 SGHAT, CDR2 FQDESV (reference sequence). CDR3 protein: CASSSDRGLDSEQYF. Here the CDR3 DNA reads TGTGCCAGCAGCTCGGACAGGGGGCTCGACTCGGAGCAGTACTTC.

The chain links TRBV19 to TRBJ2-7; TRBD1 matches 7 bases. Germline values: CDR1 LNHDA, CDR2 SQIVND (reference sequence). J lost 5 bases, V lost 2 bases, and 9 bases had no gene match. The CDR3 contains 15 residues. The CDR3 nucleotides read TGTGCCAGTAGTATACGACAGGGCTTGCCCCACGAGCAGTACTTC. Amino acid sequence: CASSIRQGLPHEQYF.

This chain connects TRBV27 to TRBJ1-2; D might be TRBD1 (5 bases). Trimming cost V 6 bases and J 2 bases, with 10 bases left between them. The CDR3 loop spans 13 amino acids. The germline CDR1 and CDR2 sequences are MNHEY and SMNVEV (reference sequence). CDR3 in amino acids: CASSPRDNYGYTF. Written as DNA, the CDR3 is TGTGCCAGCAGCCCGCGGGACAACTATGGCTACACCTTC.

The J gene is TRBJ2-2, the V gene TRBV10-3, with 9 bases aligning to TRBD2. Trimming at V came to 6 bases and at J to 5 bases, leaving 7 bases not matched to a gene. The germline V gene has CDR1 ENHRY and CDR2 SYGVKD. The CDR3 is made up of 15 amino acids. The CDR3 loop is CAIRIAGEDTGELFF. The CDR3 bases are TGTGCCATCAGAATAGCGGGAGAGGATACCGGGGAGCTGTTTTTT.

The CDR3 nucleotides are TGCGCCAGCAGCCAAGATCAGAGGGCAGGGGAGGGGAAACTGTTTTTT. Translation: CASSQDQRAGEGKLFF. This chain connects TRBV4-1 to TRBJ1-4; maybe TRBD1 (6 bases). The V and J ends lost 0 bases and 11 bases respectively, with 19 bases between them. CDR3 length: 16 residues. Germline V gene sequence: CDR1 MGHRA, CDR2 YSYEKL.

CDR3 amino acids: CASISLNTGELFF. CDR3 DNA: TGTGCCAGCATATCACTGAACACCGGGGAGCTGTTTTTT. The chain is built from TRBV11-2 and TRBJ2-2; D uncertain. The V gene lost 7 bases and the J gene lost 1 base, with 7 bases spanning the gap. This CDR3 region has 13 residues. The germline gives CDR1 SGHAT, CDR2 FQNNGV.

The chain combines TRBV29-1 with TRBJ2-3; possibly TRBD2 for D (6 bases). V lost 4 bases and J lost 2, with 13 bases in between. The length of the CDR3 is 14 residues. CDR1 is SQVTM, CDR2 ANQGSEA, per germline. CDR3 protein: CSVGIRGSTDTQYF. The CDR3, as DNA: TGCAGCGTTGGGATACGGGGGTCCACAGATACGCAGTATTTT.

This sequence joins TRBV5-6 and TRBJ2-1, with 9 bases that match TRBD1. Germline values: CDR1 SGHDT, CDR2 YYEEEE. Trimming took 2 bases from V and 8 from J; bases not matched to a gene: 11. The CDR3 is 16 residues long. This chain's CDR3 is CASSFRTGTGSHEQFF. CDR3 DNA: TGTGCCAGCAGCTTCCGTACCGGGACAGGGTCCCATGAGCAGTTCTTC.

The chain carries TRBV2 and TRBJ1-5, with D possibly being TRBD1 (6 bases). The CDR3 covers 16 residues. The germline V gene has CDR1 SNHLY and CDR2 FYNNEI. Trimming removed 0 bases at V and 2 bases at J, with 11 bases between. This CDR3 is CASSEAGGGRNQPQHF. For the CDR3, the DNA is TGTGCCAGCAGTGAAGCGGGGGGGGGCCGCAATCAGCCCCAGCATTTT.

In DNA, the CDR3 is TGTGCCAGCAGCGCGACAGGAGACTCTGGAAACACCATATATTTT. This sequence encodes CASSATGDSGNTIYF. The chain uses TRBV9 and TRBJ1-3, with a tentative D call TRBD1 (6 bases). In germline, CDR1 is SGDLS, CDR2 YYNGEE. Trimming stripped 3 bases from V and 0 bases from J, with 10 bases between. The CDR3 contains 15 residues.